Listed below are T cell receptor beta chains from one sample, sequenced in a study of cytomegalovirus exposure and HLA in healthy donors. The method was immunoSEQ multiplex PCR; TCRdb's version includes in-frame clones alone and lacks a portion of them. The sample consists of around 96,000 clones, about three quarters of them appearing once. Sequenced input: PBMCs. These receptors were obtained from a man aged 30 to 39 in good health and CMV-seropositive. Each CDR3 is given with its conserved first and last residue. The D gene is left open where the match is weak. A clone size is listed for some rows: how often the clone was seen (once, few, many), or a class if it is expanded.

CDR3 protein | CDR3 DNA | clone size | J gene | D gene | V gene
CASSQVGGGIDTQYF | TGTGCCAGCAGCCAAGTCGGCGGGGGAATAGATACGCAGTATTTT | - | TRBJ2-3 | TRBD2 | TRBV4-2
CASSQSHYSNQPQHF | TGTGCCAGCAGTCAGTCCCATTATAGCAATCAGCCCCAGCATTTT | - | TRBJ1-5 | - | TRBV6-5
CASSLFSRDGYTF | TGCGCCAGCAGCTTGTTTTCTCGGGATGGCTACACCTTC | few | TRBJ1-2 | - | TRBV5-1
CASSLYPLNEQFF | TGTGCCAGCAGCCTCTATCCCCTCAATGAGCAGTTCTTC | - | TRBJ2-1 | - | TRBV7-9
CASSQDHSSTYQETQYF | TGCGCCAGCAGCCAAGACCATTCTAGTACGTACCAAGAGACCCAGTACTTC | few | TRBJ2-5 | - | TRBV4-1
CSVGQGAGEKLFF | TGCAGCGTAGGACAGGGGGCGGGTGAAAAACTGTTTTTT | - | TRBJ1-4 | TRBD1 | TRBV29-1
CASSQGVAGKFYNEQFF | TGTGCCAGCAGCCAGGGCGTAGCGGGGAAATTCTACAATGAGCAGTTCTTC | - | TRBJ2-1 | TRBD2 | TRBV4-2
CASSSPLAGGEETQYF | TGTGCCAGCAGCTCCCCCCTGGCGGGGGGTGAAGAGACCCAGTACTTC | - | TRBJ2-5 | TRBD2 | TRBV5-4
CASSLVSGYNEQFF | TGTGCCAGCAGCTTGGTATCGGGCTACAATGAGCAGTTCTTC | - | TRBJ2-1 | - | TRBV5-4
CASKSAGWTGLYEQYF | TGTGCCAGCAAATCCGCCGGTTGGACAGGCCTCTACGAGCAGTACTTC | - | TRBJ2-7 | TRBD1 | TRBV27
CASAPGVNSPLHF | TGTGCCAGCGCGCCGGGGGTTAATTCACCCCTCCACTTT | - | TRBJ1-6 | - | TRBV2
CASMGQGGAYEQYF | TGTGCCAGCATGGGACAGGGCGGCGCCTACGAGCAGTACTTC | few | TRBJ2-7 | TRBD1 | TRBV6-5
CASSQAAGVPQYAFF | TGTGCCAGCAGCCAGGCAGCTGGAGTTCCCCAGTATGCTTTCTTT | - | TRBJ1-1 | - | TRBV4-2
CASSEPPGLRAKNIQYF | TGTGCCAGCAGTGAACCCCCGGGACTCCGGGCCAAAAACATTCAGTACTTC | - | TRBJ2-4 | - | TRBV2
CASRRWTGGTDTQYF | TGTGCCAGCAGACGGTGGACAGGGGGCACAGATACGCAGTATTTT | - | TRBJ2-3 | TRBD1 | TRBV2
CASSSIGRQGQTDTQYF | TGTGCCAGCAGCTCCATCGGCCGACAGGGACAAACAGATACGCAGTATTTT | - | TRBJ2-3 | TRBD1 | TRBV28
CASSLAGGGYNEQFF | TGTGCCAGCAGCCTAGCGGGGGGGGGATACAATGAGCAGTTCTTC | once | TRBJ2-1 | TRBD2 | TRBV6-1
CASSQSGVPGETQYF | TGTGCCAGCAGTCAATCAGGGGTTCCGGGTGAGACCCAGTACTTC | once | TRBJ2-5 | - | TRBV6-7
CASSLQTNSNQPQHF | TGTGCCAGTAGTCTCCAGACAAATAGCAATCAGCCCCAGCATTTT | - | TRBJ1-5 | - | TRBV19
CASGRRGNSYEQYF | TGTGCCAGCGGGCGGCGGGGGAACTCCTACGAGCAGTACTTC | few | TRBJ2-7 | TRBD2 | TRBV6-6
CASSRRVLTIYEQYF | TGTGCCAGCAGTCGCAGAGTCCTTACTATTTACGAGCAGTACTTC | - | TRBJ2-7 | - | TRBV6-1
CASGRTDTDTQYF | TGTGCCAGCGGGCGGACTGACACAGATACGCAGTATTTT | - | TRBJ2-3 | - | TRBV27
CASSADSNQPQHF | TGCGCCAGCAGCGCAGATAGCAATCAGCCCCAGCATTTT | few | TRBJ1-5 | - | TRBV4-1
CASSSGTGGGTYEQYF | TGTGCCAGCAGCTCCGGGACAGGGGGGGGGACCTACGAGCAGTACTTC | - | TRBJ2-7 | TRBD1 | TRBV9
CASSLAQGAQETQYF | TGTGCCAGCAGCTTGGCACAGGGGGCACAAGAGACCCAGTACTTC | - | TRBJ2-5 | TRBD1 | TRBV5-4
CACSDRVNSPLHF | TGTGCCTGCTCCGACAGGGTCAATTCACCCCTCCACTTT | - | TRBJ1-6 | TRBD1 | TRBV6-1
CASSQDLASGGEFNEQFF | TGCGCCAGCAGCCAAGATCTCGCTAGCGGGGGCGAGTTTAATGAGCAGTTCTTC | - | TRBJ2-1 | TRBD2 | TRBV4-3
CASSPQTSGGAETQYF | TGTGCCAGCAGCCCACAGACTAGCGGGGGGGCGGAGACCCAGTACTTC | - | TRBJ2-5 | TRBD2 | TRBV11-3
CASSLGLAGGRVKNIQYF | TGTGCCAGCAGCTTGGGACTAGCGGGGGGGCGGGTCAAAAACATTCAGTACTTC | - | TRBJ2-4 | TRBD2 | TRBV7-9
CASSEGQGNSPLHF | TGTGCCAGCAGTGAGGGTCAGGGAAATTCACCCCTCCACTTT | - | TRBJ1-6 | - | TRBV2
CASSLAGGHNEQYF | TGTGCCAGCAGCTTAGCGGGGGGGCATAACGAGCAGTACTTC | - | TRBJ2-7 | - | TRBV7-6
CASSQRQGNGYTF | TGTGCCAGCAGCCAGAGACAGGGAAACGGCTACACCTTC | - | TRBJ1-2 | TRBD1 | TRBV9
CASSIPPSATNEKLFF | TGTGCCAGCAGCATCCCTCCCAGTGCAACTAATGAAAAACTGTTTTTT | - | TRBJ1-4 | - | TRBV21-1
CSSSLGGLGGPNTEAFF | TGTTCCAGCAGCTTAGGTGGGTTGGGGGGACCGAACACTGAAGCTTTCTTT | - | TRBJ1-1 | - | TRBV7-9
CASSQGYPLQRGGLGYEQYF | TGTGCCAGCAGCCAAGGCTATCCCCTACAGCGGGGGGGCCTTGGATACGAGCAGTACTTC | once | TRBJ2-7 | TRBD2 | TRBV4-2
CASSLVRGRHSPLHF | TGTGCCAGCAGCTTAGTGCGGGGTAGGCATTCACCCCTCCACTTT | - | TRBJ1-6 | - | TRBV7-9
CASSPWTSGGLKETQYF | TGTGCCAGCAGTCCATGGACTAGCGGGGGACTAAAAGAGACCCAGTACTTC | - | TRBJ2-5 | TRBD2 | TRBV27
CASSVGHELSTDTQYF | TGTGCCAGCAGCGTAGGACACGAACTTAGCACAGATACGCAGTATTTT | - | TRBJ2-3 | - | TRBV9
CASSLGGQGLDGYTF | TGTGCCAGCAGCTTGGGGGGACAGGGGCTGGATGGCTACACCTTC | - | TRBJ1-2 | TRBD1 | TRBV5-4
CASSLAGGRGNTIYF | TGTGCCAGCAGCTTAGCGGGTGGGCGAGGAAACACCATATATTTT | few | TRBJ1-3 | - | TRBV7-9
CATSRDGEAYEQYF | TGTGCCACCAGCAGGGACGGGGAGGCCTACGAGCAGTACTTC | - | TRBJ2-7 | - | TRBV15
CASSVTSVGTGELFF | TGTGCCAGCAGCGTGACTAGCGTCGGCACCGGGGAGCTGTTTTTT | - | TRBJ2-2 | TRBD2 | TRBV9
CASSPTSGNNEQFF | TGTGCCAGCTCACCGACTAGCGGGAACAATGAGCAGTTCTTC | - | TRBJ2-1 | TRBD2 | TRBV18
CASSPTGRQETQYF | TGTGCCAGCAGCCCGACAGGCCGGCAAGAGACCCAGTACTTC | - | TRBJ2-5 | - | TRBV7-7
CASSTTGTGGNEQYF | TGTGCCAGCAGTACTACCGGGACAGGGGGCAACGAGCAGTACTTC | - | TRBJ2-7 | TRBD1 | TRBV28
CASSLGTGSDTEAFF | TGTGCCAGCAGTTTAGGGACAGGGTCGGACACTGAAGCTTTCTTT | once | TRBJ1-1 | TRBD1 | TRBV28
CASSWVGGRGETQYF | TGTGCCAGCAGTTGGGTCGGGGGGCGGGGAGAGACCCAGTACTTC | - | TRBJ2-5 | - | TRBV6-5
CASSTAGTGGGQETQYF | TGCGCCAGCAGCACTGCCGGGACAGGGGGTGGGCAAGAGACCCAGTACTTC | - | TRBJ2-5 | TRBD1 | TRBV5-1